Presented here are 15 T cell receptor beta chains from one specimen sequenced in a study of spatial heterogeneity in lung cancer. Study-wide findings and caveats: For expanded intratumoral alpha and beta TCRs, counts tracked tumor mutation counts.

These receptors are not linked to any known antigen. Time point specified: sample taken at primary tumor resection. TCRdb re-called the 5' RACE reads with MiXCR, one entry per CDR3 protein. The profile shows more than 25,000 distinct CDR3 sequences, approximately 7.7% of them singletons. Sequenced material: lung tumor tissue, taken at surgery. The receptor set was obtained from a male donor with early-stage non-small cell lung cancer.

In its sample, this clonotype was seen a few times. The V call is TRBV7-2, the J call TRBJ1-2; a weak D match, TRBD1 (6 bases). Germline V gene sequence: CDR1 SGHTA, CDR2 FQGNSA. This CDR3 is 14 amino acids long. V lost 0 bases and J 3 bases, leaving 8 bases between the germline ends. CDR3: CASSLAQGYYGYTF. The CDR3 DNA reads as TGTGCCAGCAGCTTAGCTCAGGGGTACTATGGCTACACCTTC.

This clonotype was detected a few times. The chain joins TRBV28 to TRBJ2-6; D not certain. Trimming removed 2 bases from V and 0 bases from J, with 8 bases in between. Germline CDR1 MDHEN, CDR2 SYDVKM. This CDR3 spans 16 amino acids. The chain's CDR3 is CASSLTRISGANVLTF. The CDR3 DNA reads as TGTGCCAGCAGTTTAACCAGAATCTCTGGGGCCAACGTCCTGACTTTC.

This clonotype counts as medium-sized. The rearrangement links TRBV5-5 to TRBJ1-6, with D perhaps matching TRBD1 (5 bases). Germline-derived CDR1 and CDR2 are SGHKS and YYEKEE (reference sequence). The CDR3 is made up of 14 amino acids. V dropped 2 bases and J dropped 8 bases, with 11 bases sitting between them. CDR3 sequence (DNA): TGTGCCAGCAGCTTCCAGAGAGGGGATTCACCCCTCCACTTT. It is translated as CASSFQRGDSPLHF. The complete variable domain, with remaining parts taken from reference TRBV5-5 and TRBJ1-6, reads DAGVTQSPTHLIKTRGQQVTLRCSPISGHKSVSWYQQVLGQGPQFIFQYYEKEERGRGNFPDRFSARQFPNYSSELNVNALLLGDSALYLCASSFQRGDSPLHFGNGTRLTVT.

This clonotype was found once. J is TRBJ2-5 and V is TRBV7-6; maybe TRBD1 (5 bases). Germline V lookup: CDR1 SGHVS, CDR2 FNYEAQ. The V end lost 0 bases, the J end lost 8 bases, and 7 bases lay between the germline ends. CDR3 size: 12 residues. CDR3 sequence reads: CASSLAQGTQYF. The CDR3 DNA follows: TGTGCCAGCAGCTTAGCGCAGGGCACCCAGTACTTC.

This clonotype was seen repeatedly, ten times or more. The CDR3 DNA sequence: TGCGCCAGCAGCTTGACAGCGGGGGAGGATACGCAGTATTTT. This gives the protein CASSLTAGEDTQYF. The chain recombines TRBV5-1 with TRBJ2-3, with TRBD2 identical over 8 bases. The trim removed 1 base at V and 6 bases at J, leaving 4 bases unmatched. This CDR3 has 14 residues. Germline CDR1 is SGHRS and CDR2 is YFSETQ.

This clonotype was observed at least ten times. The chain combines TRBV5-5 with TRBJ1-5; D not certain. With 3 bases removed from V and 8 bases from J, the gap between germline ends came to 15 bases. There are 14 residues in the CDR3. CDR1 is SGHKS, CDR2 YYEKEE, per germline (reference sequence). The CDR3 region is CASSSSRVIEPQHF. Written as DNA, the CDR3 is TGTGCCAGCAGCTCGAGCCGAGTAATTGAGCCCCAGCATTTT.

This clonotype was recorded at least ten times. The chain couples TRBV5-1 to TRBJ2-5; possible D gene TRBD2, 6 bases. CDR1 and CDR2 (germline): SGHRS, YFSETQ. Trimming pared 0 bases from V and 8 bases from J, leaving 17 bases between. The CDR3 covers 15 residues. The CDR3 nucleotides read TGCGCCAGCAGCTTGGGACTAGTGAATTATGAAACCCAGTACTTC. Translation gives CASSLGLVNYETQYF.

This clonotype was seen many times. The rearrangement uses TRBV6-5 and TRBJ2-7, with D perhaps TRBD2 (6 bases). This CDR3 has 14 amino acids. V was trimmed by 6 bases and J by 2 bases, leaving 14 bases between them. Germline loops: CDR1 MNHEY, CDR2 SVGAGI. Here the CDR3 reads CASSQGLDPYEQYF. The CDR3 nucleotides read TGTGCCAGCAGCCAGGGACTCGACCCCTACGAGCAGTACTTC.

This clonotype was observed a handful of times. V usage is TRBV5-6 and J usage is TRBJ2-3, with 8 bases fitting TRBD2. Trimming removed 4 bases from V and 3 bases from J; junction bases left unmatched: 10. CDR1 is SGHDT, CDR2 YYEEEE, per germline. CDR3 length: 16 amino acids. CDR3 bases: TGTGCCAGCAGCCCCTACGGGGGGGGCGTGACAGATACGCAGTATTTT. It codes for CASSPYGGGVTDTQYF.

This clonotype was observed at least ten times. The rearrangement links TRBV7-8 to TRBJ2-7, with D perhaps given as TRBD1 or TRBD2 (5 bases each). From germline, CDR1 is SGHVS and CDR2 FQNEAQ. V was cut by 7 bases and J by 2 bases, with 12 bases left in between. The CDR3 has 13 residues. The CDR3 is CASTGRGTYEQYF. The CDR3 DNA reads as TGTGCCAGCACAGGGAGAGGGACCTACGAGCAGTACTTC.

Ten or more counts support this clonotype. Written as DNA, the CDR3 is TGCGCCAGCAGCCAAGATCCTGAAAGGGGCTACACCTTC. The encoded protein is CASSQDPERGYTF. The chain links TRBV4-1 to TRBJ1-2; D call uncertain. Trimming took 0 bases from V and 8 from J, leaving 10 bases between them. Per germline, CDR1 MGHRA and CDR2 YSYEKL. This CDR3 region has 13 residues.

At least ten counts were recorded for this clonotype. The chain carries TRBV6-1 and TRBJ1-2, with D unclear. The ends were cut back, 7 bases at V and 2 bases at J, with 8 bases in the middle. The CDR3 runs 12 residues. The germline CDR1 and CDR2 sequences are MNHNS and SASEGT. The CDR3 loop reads CASMTRNYGYTF. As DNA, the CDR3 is TGTGCCAGCATGACTAGGAACTATGGCTACACCTTC.

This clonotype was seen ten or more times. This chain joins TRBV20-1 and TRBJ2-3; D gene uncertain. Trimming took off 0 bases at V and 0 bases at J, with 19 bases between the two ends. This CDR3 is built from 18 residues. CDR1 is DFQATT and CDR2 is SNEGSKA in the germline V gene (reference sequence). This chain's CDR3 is CSARDQVLGSKSTDTQYF. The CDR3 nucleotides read TGCAGTGCTAGAGATCAGGTTTTGGGCAGTAAAAGCACAGATACGCAGTATTTT.

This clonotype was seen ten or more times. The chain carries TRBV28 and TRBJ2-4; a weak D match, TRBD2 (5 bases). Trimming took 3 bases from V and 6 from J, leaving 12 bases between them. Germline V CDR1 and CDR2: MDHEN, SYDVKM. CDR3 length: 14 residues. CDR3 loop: CASSFPEGINIQYF. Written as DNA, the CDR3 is TGTGCCAGCAGTTTCCCCGAGGGCATAAACATTCAGTACTTC.

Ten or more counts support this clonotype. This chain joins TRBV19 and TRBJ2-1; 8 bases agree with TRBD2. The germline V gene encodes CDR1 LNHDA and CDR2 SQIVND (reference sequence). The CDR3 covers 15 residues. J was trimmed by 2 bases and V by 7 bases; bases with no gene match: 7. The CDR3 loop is CASTPAGVPYNEQFF. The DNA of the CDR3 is TGTGCCAGTACCCCAGCGGGGGTGCCCTACAATGAGCAGTTCTTC. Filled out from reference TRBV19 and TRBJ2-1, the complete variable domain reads DGGITQSPKYLFRKEGQNVTLSCEQNLNHDAMYWYRQDPGQGLRLIYYSQIVNDFQKGDIAEGYSVSREKKESFPLTVTSAQKNPTAFYLCASTPAGVPYNEQFFGPGTRLTVL.